One and the same sample provided the 3 T cell receptor beta chains below, sequenced in a study of blood T cell repertoires in COVID-19. Repertoires were generated with immunoSEQ multiplex PCR, while TCRdb's copy carries only in-frame clones and drops some. The sample includes approximately 100,000 clones, over 80% of them seen just once. The specimen sequenced was peripheral blood. These receptors originate from an elderly woman with active or convalescent COVID-19.

The genes are TRBV6-2 or TRBV6-3 and TRBJ2-3, with TRBD2 matching 12 bases. This CDR3 has 16 residues. Germline V lookup: CDR1 MNHEY, CDR2 SVGEGT. J gave up 1 base and V 5 bases, and 4 bases lay outside the gene matches. CDR3 protein: CASSPRTSGGTDTQYF. CDR3 bases: TGTGCCAGCAGTCCCCGGACTAGCGGGGGCACAGATACGCAGTATTTT.

V is TRBV5-1 and J is TRBJ1-2; 7 positions agree with TRBD1. The trim removed 4 bases at V and 8 bases at J, leaving 8 bases unmatched. The germline CDR1 and CDR2 sequences are SGHRS and YFSETQ. This CDR3 region has 13 residues. The CDR3 region has the DNA TGCGCCAGCAGCCGACAGGGATCGGGGGGCTACACCTTC. Translation gives CASSRQGSGGYTF. The variable domain in full, completed from reference TRBV5-1 and TRBJ1-2, reads KAGVTQTPRYLIKTRGQQVTLSCSPISGHRSVSWYQQTPGQGLQFLFEYFSETQRNKGNFPGRFSGRQFSNSRSEMNVSTLELGDSALYLCASSRQGSGGYTFGSGTRLTVV.

The chain employs TRBV7-9 and TRBJ2-2; a weak D match, TRBD2 (5 bases). Germline V gene lookup returns CDR1 SEHNR and CDR2 FQNEAQ (reference sequence). This CDR3 comprises 14 residues. V was cut by 5 bases and J by 2 bases, with 9 bases left in between. The CDR3 coding sequence is TGTGCCAGCAGCCGACGGACTAACACCGGGGAGCTGTTTTTT. Amino acids: CASSRRTNTGELFF.